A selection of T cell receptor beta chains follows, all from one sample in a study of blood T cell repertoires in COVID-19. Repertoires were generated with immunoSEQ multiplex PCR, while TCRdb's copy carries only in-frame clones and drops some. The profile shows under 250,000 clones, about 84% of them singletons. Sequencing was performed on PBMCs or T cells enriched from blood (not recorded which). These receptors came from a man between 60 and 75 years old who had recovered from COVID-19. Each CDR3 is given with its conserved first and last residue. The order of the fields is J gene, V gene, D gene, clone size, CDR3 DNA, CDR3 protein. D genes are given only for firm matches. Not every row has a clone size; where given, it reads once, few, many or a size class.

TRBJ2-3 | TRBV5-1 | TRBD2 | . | TGCGCCAGCAGCTCCGGACTAGCGGGGATCAGTACGCAGTATTTT | CASSSGLAGISTQYF
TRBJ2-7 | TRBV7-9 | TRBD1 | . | TGTGCCAGCAGCTTAGTTTCCGGACAGGGGGCATCCTACGAGCAGTACTTC | CASSLVSGQGASYEQYF
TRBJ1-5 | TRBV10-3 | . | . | TGTGCCATCAGGGGGCCCTCCGGGCCCCAGCATTTT | CAIRGPSGPQHF
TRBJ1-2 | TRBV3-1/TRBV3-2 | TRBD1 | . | TGTGCCAGCAGCCAAGGTGGAGAGACAGGGGGCGGTGGCTACACCTTC | CASSQGGETGGGGYTF
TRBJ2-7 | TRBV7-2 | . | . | TGTGCCAGCAGCTTAGGTCCAGGGCTGGAGCAGTACTTC | CASSLGPGLEQYF
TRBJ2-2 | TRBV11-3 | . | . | TGTGCCAGCAGCGCACAGAACACCGGGGAGCTGTTTTTT | CASSAQNTGELFF
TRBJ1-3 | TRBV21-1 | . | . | TGTGCCAGCAGCTTCCCGGGACAGGGGGACTCTGGAAACACCATATATTTT | CASSFPGQGDSGNTIYF
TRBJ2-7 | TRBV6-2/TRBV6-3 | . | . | TGTGCCAGCAGTTACAGAGGGGGGGCCTACGAGCAGTACTTC | CASSYRGGAYEQYF
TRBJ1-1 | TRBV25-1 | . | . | TGTGCCAGCCGCCGGGACATTTCCGAAGCTTTCTTT | CASRRDISEAFF
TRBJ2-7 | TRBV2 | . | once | TGTGCCAGCAGTGTAAAGGGGTCGTACGAGCAGTACTTC | CASSVKGSYEQYF
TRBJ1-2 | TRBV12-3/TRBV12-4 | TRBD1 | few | TGTGCCAGCAGTCCCAGGGGGGCCTATGGCTACACCTTC | CASSPRGAYGYTF
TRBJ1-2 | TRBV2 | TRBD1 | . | TGTGCCAGCAGAGGGGACAGAACTAACTATGGCTACACCTTC | CASRGDRTNYGYTF
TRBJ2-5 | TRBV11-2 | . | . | TGTGCCAGCAGCTTAGTAGCTGGGGCCGAGACCCAGTACTTC | CASSLVAGAETQYF
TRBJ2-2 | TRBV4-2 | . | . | TGTGCCAGCAGCCAAGATCTTGGGGCACTTGGTCTTTCCGGGGAGCTGTTTTTT | CASSQDLGALGLSGELFF
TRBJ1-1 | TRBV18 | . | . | TGTGCCAGCTCCCAGGGTCGCCGAGAAGCTTTCTTT | CASSQGRREAFF
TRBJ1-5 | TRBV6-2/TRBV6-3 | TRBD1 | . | TGTGCCAGCAGCCCAACAGGGACAGGGGCTAATCAGCCCCAGCATTTT | CASSPTGTGANQPQHF
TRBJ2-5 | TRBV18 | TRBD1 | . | TGTGCCAGCTCACCGGGACAGGGGGCTTCAGAGACCCAGTACTTC | CASSPGQGASETQYF
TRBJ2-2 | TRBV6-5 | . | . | TGTGCCAGCAGTTGGACACAGAACACCGGGGAGCTGTTTTTT | CASSWTQNTGELFF
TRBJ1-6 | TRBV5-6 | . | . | TGTGCCAGCAGCTTGTCACAGATCTATAATTCACCCCTCCACTTT | CASSLSQIYNSPLHF
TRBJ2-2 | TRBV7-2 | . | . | TGTGCCAGCAGCTTAGTTACAGGAGACACCGGGGAGCTGTTTTTT | CASSLVTGDTGELFF
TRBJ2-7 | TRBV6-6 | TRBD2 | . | TGTGCCAGCAGCCATAGCGGGGGGACCTACCAGCAGTACTTC | CASSHSGGTYQQYF
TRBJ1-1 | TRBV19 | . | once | TGTGCCAGTAGCAGGACAGTTGACACTGAAGCTTTCTTT | CASSRTVDTEAFF
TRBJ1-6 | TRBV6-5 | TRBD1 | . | TGTGCCAGCAGTTACTCGTCGACAGGGAATTCACCCCTCCACTTT | CASSYSSTGNSPLHF
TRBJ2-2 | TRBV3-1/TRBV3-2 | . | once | TGTGCCAGCAGCGGACAAAGGGCGTTGACCGGGGAGCTGTTTTTT | CASSGQRALTGELFF
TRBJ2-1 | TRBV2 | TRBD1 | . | TGTGCCAGCAGTGACGGACAGGGGGTATACAATGAGCAGTTCTTC | CASSDGQGVYNEQFF
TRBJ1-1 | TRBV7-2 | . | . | TGTGCCAGCAGCTTAGTCGGACTGGGAAACACTGAAGCTTTCTTT | CASSLVGLGNTEAFF
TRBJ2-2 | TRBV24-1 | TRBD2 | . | TGTGCCACCAGTACCGGGACTACCAACACCGGGGAGCTGTTTTTT | CATSTGTTNTGELFF
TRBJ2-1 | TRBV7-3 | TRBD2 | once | TGTGCCAGCAGCTTACTCGGGGGGTTATACAATGAGCAGTTCTTC | CASSLLGGLYNEQFF
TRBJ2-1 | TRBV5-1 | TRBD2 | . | TGCGCCAGCAGCCCATTGCCGGGACTAGAAACTGAGCAGTTCTTC | CASSPLPGLETEQFF
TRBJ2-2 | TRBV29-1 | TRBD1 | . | TGCAGCGGCAAGACAGGGGGTAACACCGGGGAGCTGTTTTTT | CSGKTGGNTGELFF
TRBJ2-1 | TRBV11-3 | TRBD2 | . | TGTGCCAGCAGCTCCACCCGGACTAGCGGGGGGTACAATGAGCAGTTCTTC | CASSSTRTSGGYNEQFF
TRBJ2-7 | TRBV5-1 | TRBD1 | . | TGCGCCAGCAGCTTGGCCGGGGGACAGGGAATCTACGAGCAGTACTTC | CASSLAGGQGIYEQYF
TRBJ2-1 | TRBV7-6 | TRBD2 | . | TGTGCCAGCAGCATTAGCGGGGGAACCTACAATGAGCAGTTCTTC | CASSISGGTYNEQFF
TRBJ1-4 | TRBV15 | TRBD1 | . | TGTGCCACCAGCAACAGGGACAGGGGCGGTGAAAAACTGTTTTTT | CATSNRDRGGEKLFF
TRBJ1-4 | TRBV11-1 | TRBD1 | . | TGTGCCAGCAGCAGGACCGGGACAGTTCATGAAAAACTGTTTTTT | CASSRTGTVHEKLFF
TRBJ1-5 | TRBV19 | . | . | TGTGCCAGTAGTATTCGGAGAGGTAATCAGCCCCAGCATTTT | CASSIRRGNQPQHF
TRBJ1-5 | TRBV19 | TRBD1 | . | TGTGCCACCCGACAGGGTATGGGCAATCAGCCCCAGCATTTT | CATRQGMGNQPQHF
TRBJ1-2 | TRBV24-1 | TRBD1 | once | TGTGCCACCAGTGCAGGGGGCAACTATGGCTACACCTTC | CATSAGGNYGYTF
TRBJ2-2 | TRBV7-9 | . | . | TGTGCCAGCAGCGCTCACTACACCGGGGAGCTGTTTTTT | CASSAHYTGELFF
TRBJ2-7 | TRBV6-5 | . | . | TGTGCCAGCACCTCGAGAAGGGGTCCCTACGAGCAGTACTTC | CASTSRRGPYEQYF
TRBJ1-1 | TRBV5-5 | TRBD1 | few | TGTGCCAGCAGCACGGGGACAGGGTACACTGAAGCTTTCTTT | CASSTGTGYTEAFF
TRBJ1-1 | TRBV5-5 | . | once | TGTGCCAGCAGCTTCTTAGCCGTGGGGAACACTGAAGCTTTCTTT | CASSFLAVGNTEAFF
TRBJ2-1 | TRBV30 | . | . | TGTGCCTGGAGTGTTGGTAGCTTGAATGAGCAGTTCTTC | CAWSVGSLNEQFF
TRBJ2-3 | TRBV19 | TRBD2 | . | TGTGCCAGTAGTCGACGGTTCCAGCGGGGGGGCCAGGGTTCAGATACGCAGTATTTT | CASSRRFQRGGQGSDTQYF
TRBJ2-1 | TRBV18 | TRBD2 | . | TGTGCCAGCTCACTGGGACTAGCGGGGAATGAGCAGTTCTTC | CASSLGLAGNEQFF
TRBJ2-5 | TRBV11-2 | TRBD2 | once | TGTGCCAGCAGCTTAGTTGTCAGGGAGGGAGAGACCCAGTACTTC | CASSLVVREGETQYF
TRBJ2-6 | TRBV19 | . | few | TGTGCCAGTAGTGCCTCCGGAGGTTTCTCTGGGGCCAACGTCCTGACTTTC | CASSASGGFSGANVLTF
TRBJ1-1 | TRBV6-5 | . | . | TGTGCCAGCAGCCCGGGGGGTTCAATGAACACTGAAGCTTTCTTT | CASSPGGSMNTEAFF
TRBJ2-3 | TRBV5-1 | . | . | TGCGCCAGCAGCTTGGTAGGGGATGAAGATACGCAGTATTTT | CASSLVGDEDTQYF
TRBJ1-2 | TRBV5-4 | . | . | TGTGCCAGCAGCCACCCGGACAGCCATTACTATGGCTACACCTTC | CASSHPDSHYYGYTF
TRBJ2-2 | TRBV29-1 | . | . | TGCAGCGTTGAGGCTAGCTTCGCCGGGGAGCTGTTTTTT | CSVEASFAGELFF
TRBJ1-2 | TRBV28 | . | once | TGTGCCAGCAGTTTGCGGCAGGGGTTCTATGGCTACACCTTC | CASSLRQGFYGYTF
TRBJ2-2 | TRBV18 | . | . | TGTGCCAGCTCACCACCGGTCAGGAACACCGGGGAGCTGTTTTTT | CASSPPVRNTGELFF
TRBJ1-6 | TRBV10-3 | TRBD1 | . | TGTGCCATCAGCCCGACAGGGGATTCACCCCTCCACTTT | CAISPTGDSPLHF
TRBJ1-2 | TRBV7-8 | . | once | TGTGCCAGCAGCTTTCCAGGGGCCGTCTATGGCTACACCTTC | CASSFPGAVYGYTF
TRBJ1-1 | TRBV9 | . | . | TGTGCCAGCAGCGTGGGGCTGGACACTGAAGCTTTCTTT | CASSVGLDTEAFF
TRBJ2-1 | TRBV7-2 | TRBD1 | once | TGTGCCAGCAGCGAAGGGACAGGGTTTCGCAATGAGCAGTTCTTC | CASSEGTGFRNEQFF
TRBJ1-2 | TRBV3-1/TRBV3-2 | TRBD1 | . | TGTGCCAGCAGCCAAGGCAGGACAGGGCTCTATGGCTACACCTTC | CASSQGRTGLYGYTF
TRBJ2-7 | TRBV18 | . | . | TGTGCCAGCTCGCCCTATTACAGGGCCGAGCAGTACTTC | CASSPYYRAEQYF
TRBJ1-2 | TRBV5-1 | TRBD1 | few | TGCGCCAGCAGCTTGGCCGGAGACAGGGGGCATGGCTACACCTTC | CASSLAGDRGHGYTF